One and the same sample provided the 4 T cell receptor beta chains below, sequenced in a study of T cell changes during pregnancy in multiple sclerosis. Sequencing used immunoSEQ multiplex PCR; TCRdb keeps in-frame clones, though not all of them. The table shows around 35,000 clones, with about 90% occurring only once. Material: CD8+ T cells from peripheral blood mononuclear cells, obtained after pregnancy. Source of these receptors: a female donor with multiple sclerosis, enrolled in a pregnancy study.

The chain employs TRBV6-1 and TRBJ1-4; D ambiguous. This CDR3 contains 16 residues. Germline loops: CDR1 MNHNS, CDR2 SASEGT. V shed 0 bases and J shed 8 bases, with 16 bases lying between them. DNA of the CDR3: TGTGCCAGCAGTGAAGCGATCGGGAAGGGCGAGGAAAAACTGTTTTTT. Its translation: CASSEAIGKGEEKLFF.

On this clone: One end of the junction is discordant with germline, which a read error may explain. V usage is TRBV5-4 and J usage is TRBJ2-7; 9 bases agree with TRBD1. CDR1 is SGHNT and CDR2 is YYREEE in the germline V gene (reference sequence). CDR3 length equals 16 residues. The DNA of the CDR3 is TGCGCCAGCAGCCAAGCTACCGGGACAGGGAGCAACGAGCAGTACTTC. Protein sequence: CASSQATGTGSNEQYF.

V gene TRBV7-7 combines with J gene TRBJ1-3; D is undetermined. The V end was cut by 5 bases, the J end by 4 bases, with 9 bases between. CDR3 length equals 13 residues. The germline gives CDR1 SSHAT, CDR2 FNYEAQ (reference sequence). The CDR3 sequence: CASSRDFGNTIYF. The CDR3 coding sequence is TGTGCCAGCAGCCGCGATTTCGGAAACACCATATATTTT.

This chain connects TRBV7-3 to TRBJ2-1; 10 nucleotides align to TRBD2. Per the germline V gene, CDR1 is SGHTA and CDR2 is FQGTGA. The V and J ends lost 2 bases and 7 bases, in that order; junction bases with no gene match: 5. This CDR3 is 15 amino acids long. DNA of the CDR3: TGTGCCAGCAGCTTAGCAGCGGGGGGGCGTAATGAGCAGTTCTTC. Encoded protein: CASSLAAGGRNEQFF.